One and the same sample provided the 18 T cell receptor beta chains below, sequenced in a study of response to subunit inactivated influenza vaccine. TCRdb re-analysed the RT-PCR reads in MiXCR, keeping a single row per CDR3 protein. The table records about 520,000 distinct CDR3 sequences, approximately 7.7% of them present only once. The sequences come from PBMCs from blood, collected around 25 months after vaccination. All receptors come from a man aged 45 to 75 who received an inactivated influenza vaccine.

The CDR3, as DNA: TGTGCCATCAGTGAGTCCTTCGGAGTAGACTACAATGAGCAGTTCTTC. The encoded protein is CAISESFGVDYNEQFF. V gene TRBV10-3 combines with J gene TRBJ2-1, with unresolved D. From germline, CDR1 is ENHRY and CDR2 SYGVKD. This CDR3 contains 16 residues. V was shortened by 0 bases and J by 3 bases, with 12 bases between the two germline ends.

Many counts were recorded for this clonotype. This chain joins TRBV24-1 and TRBJ2-7; D not resolved. Trimming removed 3 bases at V and 4 bases at J, with 6 bases between. The CDR3 spans 12 residues. Germline V gene data show CDR1 as KGHDR and CDR2 as SFDVKD. Here the CDR3 DNA reads TGTGCCACCAGTGATCCCTCTTACGAGCAGTACTTC. Translated, it gives CATSDPSYEQYF.

This chain uses TRBV6-2 or TRBV6-3 with TRBJ1-1; D might be TRBD1 (6 bases). The CDR3 consists of 13 residues. Germline loops: CDR1 MNHEY, CDR2 SVGEGT. V was pared by 8 bases and J by 5 bases, with 15 bases between. The CDR3 loop is CASLDGGRTEAFF. Here the CDR3 DNA reads TGTGCCAGCCTCGATGGGGGCCGGACTGAAGCTTTCTTT.

The genes are TRBV20-1 and TRBJ1-3; D unresolved. V was shortened by 0 bases and J by 1 base, with 7 bases between the two germline ends. This CDR3 is 14 amino acids long. Per the germline V gene, CDR1 is DFQATT and CDR2 is SNEGSKA (reference sequence). This CDR3 is CSARDQASGNTIYF. Here the CDR3 DNA reads TGCAGTGCTAGAGATCAGGCTTCTGGAAACACCATATATTTT.

This clonotype was detected a few times. This sequence joins TRBV6-5 and TRBJ2-2, with TRBD2 as a possible D gene (5 bases). Looked up from germline, CDR1 is MNHEY and CDR2 is SVGAGI. V dropped 2 bases and J dropped 4 bases, with 11 bases sitting between them. The length of the CDR3 is 15 residues. The CDR3 DNA is TGTGCCAGCAGTTACACGGAACTAGGCACCGGGGAGCTGTTTTTT. It specifies CASSYTELGTGELFF.

Remarks on this clonotype: A junction boundary mismatches the germline segment, possibly from a read error. The rearrangement links TRBV20-1 to TRBJ2-7, with D uncertain. The CDR3 is made up of 11 amino acids. Germline V gives CDR1 DFQATT, CDR2 SNEGSKA (reference sequence). In DNA form, the CDR3 reads TGCAGTGCTAGAGATGCCCCGGTCGATGTCTTC. The encoded protein is CSARDAPVDVF.

The rearrangement links TRBV5-1 to TRBJ1-1; maybe TRBD1 (5 bases). V lost 4 bases to trimming and J lost 5 bases, with 15 bases between them. CDR3 length: 14 residues. The germline gives CDR1 SGHRS, CDR2 YFSETQ. The CDR3: CASSPDTGGTEAFF. The CDR3 DNA is TGCGCCAGCAGCCCGGACACCGGGGGAACTGAAGCTTTCTTT.

This clonotype was seen more than once but under ten times. This chain links TRBV24-1 with TRBJ2-7; tentatively, D is TRBD2 (5 bases). The germline gives CDR1 KGHDR, CDR2 SFDVKD. The CDR3 sequence is 15 residues long. V was trimmed by 3 bases and J by 3 bases, leaving 14 bases between them. The DNA of the CDR3 is TGTGCCACCAGTGATACCCGGAGAGGGAGCTACGAGCAGTACTTC. It translates to CATSDTRRGSYEQYF.

This clonotype showed up many times. The rearrangement joins TRBV7-8 to TRBJ2-2; TRBD1 aligns across 7 bases. CDR1 and CDR2 (germline): SGHVS, FQNEAQ. The CDR3 consists of 15 residues. The V segment lost 5 bases and the J segment 3 bases; nucleotides outside the gene matches: 6. In DNA, the CDR3 is TGTGCCAGCAGCACGACAGGGAGAGACACCGGGGAGCTGTTTTTT. This encodes CASSTTGRDTGELFF.

The table lists this clonotype with many counts. The CDR3 here is CASSFDREAEAFF. CDR3 nucleotides: TGTGCCAGCAGTTTCGACAGGGAGGCTGAAGCTTTCTTT. The gene calls are TRBV6-5 and TRBJ1-1, with 7 bases fitting TRBD1. Trimming removed 4 bases from V and 6 bases from J; junction bases left unmatched: 5. Germline V gene lookup returns CDR1 MNHEY and CDR2 SVGAGI. The CDR3 runs 13 residues.

This chain uses TRBV11-1 with TRBJ2-3; the D gene is possibly TRBD2 (5 bases). V was shortened by 5 bases and J by 2 bases, with 11 bases between the two germline ends. CDR3 length equals 14 residues. From germline, CDR1 is SGHAT and CDR2 FQDESV (reference sequence). CDR3 loop: CASSGGPNTDTQYF. The DNA for the CDR3 is TGTGCCAGCAGCGGCGGGCCGAACACAGATACGCAGTATTTT.

This clonotype was observed many times. The chain carries TRBV29-1 and TRBJ1-1; D is unresolved. Per germline, CDR1 SQVTM and CDR2 ANQGSEA. The length of the CDR3 is 12 residues. V lost 4 bases and J 3 bases, leaving 9 bases between the germline ends. This CDR3 reads CSVGGQYTEAFF. CDR3 bases: TGCAGCGTTGGAGGGCAGTACACTGAAGCTTTCTTT.

The chain couples TRBV27 to TRBJ2-1, with TRBD1 as a possible D gene (5 bases). Trimming removed 5 bases at V and 0 bases at J, with 17 bases between. The germline V gene encodes CDR1 MNHEY and CDR2 SMNVEV (reference sequence). The CDR3 is 17 amino acids. The CDR3 DNA follows: TGTGCCAGCAGTAGGGGAAGAAGCGTGAGCTCCTACAATGAGCAGTTCTTC. Translating it yields CASSRGRSVSSYNEQFF.

V usage is TRBV2 and J usage is TRBJ2-1; 11 nucleotides line up with TRBD1. Germline loops: CDR1 SNHLY, CDR2 FYNNEI. The CDR3 consists of 14 residues. Unmatched junction bases numbered 4, after V lost 7 bases and J lost 5 bases. The CDR3 here is CASKQGQGDNEQFF. The CDR3 DNA reads as TGTGCCAGCAAACAGGGACAGGGGGACAATGAGCAGTTCTTC.

J is TRBJ2-7 and V is TRBV7-2; D perhaps matches TRBD2 (7 bases). V was trimmed by 7 bases and J by 3 bases, leaving 19 bases between them. Germline V gives CDR1 SGHTA, CDR2 FQGNSA. The CDR3 consists of 15 residues. The CDR3 DNA is TGTGCCAGCATCCTAATGGCGGGGGCCCTCTACGAGCAGTACTTC. Its protein product is CASILMAGALYEQYF.

This clonotype appeared a few times. This chain joins TRBV12-3 or TRBV12-4 and TRBJ2-7, with TRBD2 as a possible D gene (6 bases). This CDR3 contains 14 residues. The V end was cut by 7 bases, the J end by 3 bases, with 16 bases between. CDR3 sequence (DNA): TGTGCCAGCACTCCGTCCGGGAGCAACTACGAGCAGTACTTC. This translates into CASTPSGSNYEQYF.

V is TRBV5-1 and J is TRBJ2-2, with D perhaps TRBD2 (5 bases). Germline V gene lookup returns CDR1 SGHRS and CDR2 YFSETQ. With 0 bases removed from V and 7 bases from J, the gap between germline ends came to 13 bases. This CDR3 region has 15 residues. In nucleotides, the CDR3 is TGCGCCAGCAGCTTGGTCCCGGGGATTGACGGGGAGCTGTTTTTT. Its translation: CASSLVPGIDGELFF.

This rearrangement joins TRBV4-1 to TRBJ2-7; 7 nucleotides agree with TRBD2. The V gene end was trimmed by 0 bases and the J gene end by 5 bases; junction bases not matched to a gene: 7. Germline CDR1 is MGHRA and CDR2 is YSYEKL. The CDR3 length is 15 residues. The CDR3 DNA reads as TGCGCCAGCAGCCAAGATGGGCTAGCGGTCAACGAGCAGTACTTC. As protein: CASSQDGLAVNEQYF.